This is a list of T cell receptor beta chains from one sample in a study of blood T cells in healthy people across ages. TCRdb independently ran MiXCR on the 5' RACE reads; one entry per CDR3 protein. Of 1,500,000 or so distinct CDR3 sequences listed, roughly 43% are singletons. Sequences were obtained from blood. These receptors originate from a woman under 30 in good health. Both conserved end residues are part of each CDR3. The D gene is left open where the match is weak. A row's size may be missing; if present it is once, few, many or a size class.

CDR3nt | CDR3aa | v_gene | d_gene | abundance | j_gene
TGTGCCAGCAGCGAGGGGGCTACAGAGAACATTCAGTACTTC | CASSEGATENIQYF | TRBV2 | TRBD1 | NA | TRBJ2-4
TGTGCCAGCACCCCATTAGGGGGAAACACCGGGGAGCTGTTTTTT | CASTPLGGNTGELFF | TRBV12-3/TRBV12-4 | NA | NA | TRBJ2-2
TGCAGTGCCGCCCGGGACACTTCCTACGAGCAGTACTTC | CSAARDTSYEQYF | TRBV20-1 | NA | few | TRBJ2-7
TGTGCCAGCAGTTTTAGGGGGGCCTTCTCCTACGAGCAGTACTTC | CASSFRGAFSYEQYF | TRBV28 | NA | NA | TRBJ2-7
TGTGCCAGCAGTTTCCGGGACACCGGAGCTTATGGCTACACCTTC | CASSFRDTGAYGYTF | TRBV12-3/TRBV12-4 | NA | few | TRBJ1-2
TGCAGTGCTAGAGATCCGGAGCAGCCAGAAAAACTGTTTTTT | CSARDPEQPEKLFF | TRBV20-1 | NA | NA | TRBJ1-4
TGTGCCAGCAGCCCATCTAATATGGCGGGAGGAGGAGGGAGCACAGATACGCAGTATTTT | CASSPSNMAGGGGSTDTQYF | TRBV7-2 | TRBD2 | few | TRBJ2-3
TGTGCCATCAGCAGGACTAGCGTTGGCTACAATGAGCAGTACTTC | CAISRTSVGYNEQYF | TRBV10-3 | TRBD2 | NA | TRBJ2-7
TGTGCCAGCAGCCATCCAGGACCGCTTCGCTATGGCTACACCTTC | CASSHPGPLRYGYTF | TRBV4-2 | NA | NA | TRBJ1-2
TGCAGTGCTAGGGGGACAACCGGGCCCGGGGAGCTGTTTTTT | CSARGTTGPGELFF | TRBV20-1 | NA | NA | TRBJ2-2
TGTGCCAGCAGCTTAGCGAACGGACCTCGGGATGAGCAGTTCTTC | CASSLANGPRDEQFF | TRBV7-9 | NA | NA | TRBJ2-1
TGCGCCAGCAGTTTGGTTGGCGGGAAGAACACCGGGGAGCTGTTTTTT | CASSLVGGKNTGELFF | TRBV5-1 | NA | NA | TRBJ2-2
TGTGCCAGCAGCCTCCTCGGCCGAGAGCGAGGAGGGGCGGTCACCTTC | CASSLLGRERGGAVTF | TRBV7-9 | NA | few | TRBJ1-2
TGTGCCAGCAGCAGGGACAGGGTGATCTATGGCTACACCTTC | CASSRDRVIYGYTF | TRBV12-3/TRBV12-4 | TRBD1 | NA | TRBJ1-2
TGTGCCAGCAGTTTAGCGCGCCAGGGGGTAAAGACCCAGTACTTC | CASSLARQGVKTQYF | TRBV12-3/TRBV12-4 | TRBD1 | NA | TRBJ2-5
TGTGCTAGTGGTGGACTCCTAGTTCAAGAGACCCAGTACTTC | CASGGLLVQETQYF | TRBV12-5 | NA | few | TRBJ2-5
TGTGCCAGCAGTGGGGACAGGGGGCAGGTTCAGCCCCAGCATTTT | CASSGDRGQVQPQHF | TRBV12-3/TRBV12-4 | TRBD1 | few | TRBJ1-5
TGTGCCAGCACTGGGGGACAGCTCCATAGCAATCAGCCCCAGCATTTT | CASTGGQLHSNQPQHF | TRBV12-3/TRBV12-4 | TRBD1 | few | TRBJ1-5
TGTGCCAGCAGTGAGAGGCGTGAAGCTTTCTTT | CASSERREAFF | TRBV25-1 | NA | NA | TRBJ1-1
TGTGCCAGCAGTGAATCCGGGACGGTCTACTATGGCTACACCTTC | CASSESGTVYYGYTF | TRBV25-1 | NA | few | TRBJ1-2
TGTGCCAGCAGCCAGGGCAGGGATCAGACCCAGTACTTC | CASSQGRDQTQYF | TRBV7-2 | NA | NA | TRBJ2-5
TGTGCTAGTGGTTTGGGAGTCTTCGAGAATGAAGCTTTCTTT | CASGLGVFENEAFF | TRBV12-5 | NA | NA | TRBJ1-1
TGTGCCAGCAGCCCGATAAACAATGAGCAGTTCTTC | CASSPINNEQFF | TRBV12-3/TRBV12-4 | NA | many | TRBJ2-1
TGTGCCAGCAGAGGAAGGGAGGACTACGAGCAGTACTTC | CASRGREDYEQYF | TRBV27 | NA | NA | TRBJ2-7
TGTGCCAGCAGAGGACTAGCGGGAGCCCCGAGCTCCTACAATGAGCAGTTCTTC | CASRGLAGAPSSYNEQFF | TRBV7-2 | TRBD2 | few | TRBJ2-1
TGTGCCAGCAGTTGGGACAGGGGTTACAATGAGCAGTACTTC | CASSWDRGYNEQYF | TRBV27 | TRBD1 | NA | TRBJ2-4
TGTGCCAGCTCACCACCGGGTCTCACTGAAGCTTTCTTT | CASSPPGLTEAFF | TRBV18 | NA | few | TRBJ1-1
TGTGCCAGCAGTCCCCAATCGGACAGCTTCTATGGCTACACCTTC | CASSPQSDSFYGYTF | TRBV27 | NA | NA | TRBJ1-2
TGTGCCAGCAGCTCCGGCAGGGGAAGTAACTATGGCTACACCTTC | CASSSGRGSNYGYTF | TRBV7-9 | NA | NA | TRBJ1-2
TGTGCCAGCAGCTTAGGTGTTTACATTCAGTACTTC | CASSLGVYIQYF | TRBV7-2 | NA | NA | TRBJ2-4
TGCAGTGCAAAGGGACAGAAGTTTACAAACTATGGCTACACCTTC | CSAKGQKFTNYGYTF | TRBV20-1 | TRBD1 | NA | TRBJ1-2
TGTGCCTGGAATCCCGCAGGTTCCGAGCAGTACTTC | CAWNPAGSEQYF | TRBV30 | NA | NA | TRBJ2-7
TGTGCCAGCAGTTACCCCCTTTATGGACAGGGAGGGACTGAAGCTTTCTTT | CASSYPLYGQGGTEAFF | TRBV6-2/TRBV6-3 | TRBD1 | NA | TRBJ1-1
TGTGCCAGCAGTTCTCTGGCCCTCGGTGCCCAGTACTTC | CASSSLALGAQYF | TRBV27 | NA | few | TRBJ2-5
TGCGCCAGCAGCCAAGAAGGACAGACGGGACAAGAGACCCAGTACTTC | CASSQEGQTGQETQYF | TRBV4-1 | NA | NA | TRBJ2-5
TGTGCCAGCAGCTTAAAACGGAGTGGGGGGGAGCAGTACTTC | CASSLKRSGGEQYF | TRBV7-2 | NA | NA | TRBJ2-7
TGTGCCAGCAGTGACGGTGGGCGGGGCGAAAAACTGTTTTTT | CASSDGGRGEKLFF | TRBV6-6 | NA | NA | TRBJ1-4
TGTGCCAGCAGGGGTTGGAGCACAGATACGCAGTATTTT | CASRGWSTDTQYF | TRBV28 | NA | NA | TRBJ2-3
TGTGCCTCGGGAGGGGTAAATGAAGCTTTCTTT | CASGGVNEAFF | TRBV10-3 | NA | few | TRBJ1-1
TGTGCCAGCAGCGGACGGACAGGGAGTAGGAATACGCAGTATTTT | CASSGRTGSRNTQYF | TRBV2 | TRBD1 | few | TRBJ2-3
TGTGCCAGCAGGACCCAGTATTCCTACGAGCAGTACTTC | CASRTQYSYEQYF | TRBV2 | NA | NA | TRBJ2-7
TGTGCCAGCAGGCAAAAGCCGGACAGCTACAATGAGCAGTACTTC | CASRQKPDSYNEQYF | TRBV27 | NA | NA | TRBJ2-7
TGTGCCAGCAGTTACGATGGAGCTGGGCAGCCCCAGCATTTT | CASSYDGAGQPQHF | TRBV6-5 | NA | NA | TRBJ1-5
TGTGCCACCGTTACCGGTGGGGGGAACACTGAAGCTTTCTTT | CATVTGGGNTEAFF | TRBV6-5 | NA | NA | TRBJ1-1
TGTGCCAGCTCACCACCGAAAAGCTACAATGAGCAGTACTTC | CASSPPKSYNEQYF | TRBV18 | NA | NA | TRBJ2-7
TGTGCCAGCAGCGCCGGGACAGGGAAGGGCTACACCTTC | CASSAGTGKGYTF | TRBV7-9 | TRBD1 | NA | TRBJ1-2
TGCAGCGCCAGACGACAGGGACCCTCCTACGAGCAGTACTTC | CSARRQGPSYEQYF | TRBV29-1 | TRBD1 | NA | TRBJ2-7
TGTGCCAGCAGTTTGATCCGTAGCGGGTCCTACGAGCAGTACTTC | CASSLIRSGSYEQYF | TRBV6-2/TRBV6-3 | TRBD2 | NA | TRBJ2-7
TGTGCTAGCAGCTTATTATCCGGCAGGGAAGCGACTGAAGCTTTCTTT | CASSLLSGREATEAFF | TRBV7-7 | NA | few | TRBJ1-1
TGTGCCAGCAGTTTACTTTACGGCGGGGCCAACGTCCTGACTTTC | CASSLLYGGANVLTF | TRBV27 | NA | NA | TRBJ2-6
TGTGCCAGCAGCCTAAGGACGGCCAGGGGGTACGAGCAGTACTTC | CASSLRTARGYEQYF | TRBV13 | TRBD1 | few | TRBJ2-7
TGTGCCAGCAGTGAAGCGCTAGGCACCCAAGACTTCTATGGCTACACCTTC | CASSEALGTQDFYGYTF | TRBV6-1 | NA | NA | TRBJ1-2
TGCGCCAGCAGCCAAGATAGGCTAAGGGGCAATGAGCAGTTCTTC | CASSQDRLRGNEQFF | TRBV4-3 | NA | few | TRBJ2-1
TGTGCCAGCTCAGAGTATACGGGTTACGGCCTCCCCGCGGTCTATGGCTACACCTTC | CASSEYTGYGLPAVYGYTF | TRBV21-1 | NA | NA | TRBJ1-2